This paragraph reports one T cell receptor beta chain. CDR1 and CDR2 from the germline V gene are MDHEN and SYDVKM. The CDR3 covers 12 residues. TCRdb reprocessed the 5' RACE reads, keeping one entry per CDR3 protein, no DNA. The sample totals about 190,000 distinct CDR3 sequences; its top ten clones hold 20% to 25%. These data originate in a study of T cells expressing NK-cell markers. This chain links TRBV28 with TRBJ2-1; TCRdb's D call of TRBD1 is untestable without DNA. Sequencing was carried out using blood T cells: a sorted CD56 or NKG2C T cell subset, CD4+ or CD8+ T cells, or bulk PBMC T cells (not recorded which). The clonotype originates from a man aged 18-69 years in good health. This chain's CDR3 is CASSNPGWEQFF.